A selection of T cell receptor beta chains follows, all from one sample in a study of control samples from healthy donors and cancer patients. The assay was immunoSEQ multiplex PCR, and TCRdb's table has in-frame clones only and misses some. In the table there are fewer than 25,000 clones, roughly 83% of which are singletons. Sample: PBMCs. The receptor set was obtained from a man aged 60-69 years with head and neck cancer. CDR3s include the opening cysteine and the closing phenylalanine or tryptophan. The order of the fields is J gene, D gene, V gene, clone size, CDR3 DNA, CDR3 protein. D genes are given only for firm matches. Only part of the rows carry a size: once, few, many, or a class if the clone is expanded.

j_call: TRBJ2-3; d_call: TRBD1; v_call: TRBV6-4; clone_size: few; cdr3_nt: TGTGCCAGCAGTCTTGGACAGGGGGCAGATACGCAGTATTTT; cdr3_aa: CASSLGQGADTQYF
j_call: TRBJ2-2; d_call: TRBD2; v_call: TRBV4-1; clone_size: NA; cdr3_nt: TGCGCCAGCAGCCAAGGGGCGGCGGGAGTCTACACCGGGGAGCTGTTTTTT; cdr3_aa: CASSQGAAGVYTGELFF
j_call: TRBJ1-1; d_call: NA; v_call: TRBV29-1; clone_size: NA; cdr3_nt: TGCAGCGTTGGAGGTTCGGTACGGTTCACTGAAGCTTTCTTT; cdr3_aa: CSVGGSVRFTEAFF
j_call: TRBJ1-2; d_call: TRBD1; v_call: TRBV6-5; clone_size: NA; cdr3_nt: TGTGCCAGCAGGCCCGGGACAGGGAGAGGTGGCTACACCTTC; cdr3_aa: CASRPGTGRGGYTF
j_call: TRBJ2-2; d_call: TRBD2; v_call: TRBV2; clone_size: once; cdr3_nt: TGTGCCAGCAGCACACCTGATTTAGCGGGGGACGACACCGGGGAGCTGTTTTTT; cdr3_aa: CASSTPDLAGDDTGELFF
j_call: TRBJ2-2; d_call: NA; v_call: TRBV27; clone_size: once; cdr3_nt: TGTGCCAGCAGTTTATCGGGGCCAGCTACCGGGGAGCTGTTTTTT; cdr3_aa: CASSLSGPATGELFF
j_call: TRBJ2-7; d_call: NA; v_call: TRBV19; clone_size: NA; cdr3_nt: TGTGCCAGTAGTATAGAACCGGGGGCCTACGAGCAGTACTTC; cdr3_aa: CASSIEPGAYEQYF
j_call: TRBJ1-2; d_call: TRBD1; v_call: TRBV5-8; clone_size: few; cdr3_nt: TGTGCCAGCCGCCCACGGACAGGGGGATATGGCTACACCTTC; cdr3_aa: CASRPRTGGYGYTF
j_call: TRBJ2-1; d_call: NA; v_call: TRBV2; clone_size: few; cdr3_nt: TGTGCCAGCAGCGTCGGGACTTACAATGAGCAGTTCTTC; cdr3_aa: CASSVGTYNEQFF
j_call: TRBJ1-3; d_call: NA; v_call: TRBV7-2; clone_size: NA; cdr3_nt: TGTGCCAGCAGCTCCCGGGCCTCCTCTGGAAACACCATATATTTT; cdr3_aa: CASSSRASSGNTIYF
j_call: TRBJ2-1; d_call: NA; v_call: TRBV7-9; clone_size: once; cdr3_nt: TGTGCCAGCAGCTTAGCTGGCTCACGCAATGAGCAGTTCTTC; cdr3_aa: CASSLAGSRNEQFF
j_call: TRBJ2-7; d_call: TRBD1; v_call: TRBV18; clone_size: NA; cdr3_nt: TGTGCCAGCTCACCAGCCGGGACAGGGGGTTCCGAGCAGTACTTC; cdr3_aa: CASSPAGTGGSEQYF
j_call: TRBJ2-1; d_call: NA; v_call: TRBV9; clone_size: NA; cdr3_nt: TGTGCCAGCAGCGTCACTAGTTTATCCTACAATGAGCAGTTCTTC; cdr3_aa: CASSVTSLSYNEQFF
j_call: TRBJ2-2; d_call: TRBD2; v_call: TRBV4-1; clone_size: NA; cdr3_nt: TGCGCCAGCAGCGCAAGATTAGCGGGAGTGGCCACCGGGGAGCTGTTTTTT; cdr3_aa: CASSARLAGVATGELFF
j_call: TRBJ1-1; d_call: NA; v_call: TRBV5-1; clone_size: NA; cdr3_nt: TGCGCCAGCAGCTCCGGCGGCACGGCGAACACTGAAGCTTTCTTT; cdr3_aa: CASSSGGTANTEAFF
j_call: TRBJ1-1; d_call: TRBD1; v_call: TRBV6-1; clone_size: NA; cdr3_nt: TGTGCCAGCAGTGAATACAGGACAGGGGATGAAGCTTTCTTT; cdr3_aa: CASSEYRTGDEAFF
j_call: TRBJ2-7; d_call: NA; v_call: TRBV10-2; clone_size: NA; cdr3_nt: TGCGCCAGCAGTGAAGGAGGCTTCCCAACTTACTTC; cdr3_aa: CASSEGGFPTYF
j_call: TRBJ1-5; d_call: NA; v_call: TRBV5-5; clone_size: NA; cdr3_nt: TGTGCCAGCAGCTCAGAGGGGGTGGCAGGGAAGGAGCCCCAGCATTTT; cdr3_aa: CASSSEGVAGKEPQHF
j_call: TRBJ2-6; d_call: NA; v_call: TRBV28; clone_size: few; cdr3_nt: TGTGCCAGCAGTTTCGAAGGCAGACTCTCTGGGGCCAACGTCCTGACTTTC; cdr3_aa: CASSFEGRLSGANVLTF
j_call: TRBJ1-5; d_call: NA; v_call: TRBV19; clone_size: NA; cdr3_nt: TGTGCCAGTAGCCGGGGCCCAAATCAGCCCCAGCATTTT; cdr3_aa: CASSRGPNQPQHF
j_call: TRBJ1-5; d_call: NA; v_call: TRBV19; clone_size: NA; cdr3_nt: TGTGCCAGTAGTATAGGGGACGTGGGTGGAAGCAATCAGCCCCAGCATTTT; cdr3_aa: CASSIGDVGGSNQPQHF
j_call: TRBJ1-4; d_call: NA; v_call: TRBV11-2; clone_size: NA; cdr3_nt: TGTGCCAGCAGCTTAGTTGGCGGGGGCTTGAGTGAAAAACTGTTTTTT; cdr3_aa: CASSLVGGGLSEKLFF
j_call: TRBJ1-1; d_call: NA; v_call: TRBV30; clone_size: NA; cdr3_nt: TGTGCCTGGATTCGGCCCCCGGGAGGGAACACTGAAGCTTTCTTT; cdr3_aa: CAWIRPPGGNTEAFF
j_call: TRBJ2-7; d_call: TRBD2; v_call: TRBV5-6; clone_size: NA; cdr3_nt: TGTGCCAGCAGCCTAGCTCCGGGGGGCTCCTACGAGCAGTACTTC; cdr3_aa: CASSLAPGGSYEQYF
j_call: TRBJ2-1; d_call: NA; v_call: TRBV6-4; clone_size: NA; cdr3_nt: TGTGCCAGCAGTGACTCTACTAGCAATGAGCAGTTCTTC; cdr3_aa: CASSDSTSNEQFF
j_call: TRBJ2-1; d_call: NA; v_call: TRBV2; clone_size: NA; cdr3_nt: TGTGCCAGCAGTGAAACGGGGAACTCCTACAATGAGCAGTTCTTC; cdr3_aa: CASSETGNSYNEQFF
j_call: TRBJ2-7; d_call: NA; v_call: TRBV5-1; clone_size: NA; cdr3_nt: TGCGCCAGCAGCTTGCGTCCCCAAGGGGACGAGCAGTACTTC; cdr3_aa: CASSLRPQGDEQYF
j_call: TRBJ2-2; d_call: NA; v_call: TRBV25-1; clone_size: NA; cdr3_nt: TGTGCCAGCAGTGAAGAGGGGGACGGGGAGCTGTTTTTT; cdr3_aa: CASSEEGDGELFF
j_call: TRBJ2-3; d_call: NA; v_call: TRBV3-1/TRBV3-2; clone_size: NA; cdr3_nt: TGTGCCAGCAGCCAAGATTTGTTAAGCACAGATACGCAGTATTTT; cdr3_aa: CASSQDLLSTDTQYF
j_call: TRBJ1-5; d_call: TRBD1; v_call: TRBV7-2; clone_size: NA; cdr3_nt: TGTGCCAGCAGCTTAGCTGACAGGGCCAATCAGCCCCAGCATTTT; cdr3_aa: CASSLADRANQPQHF
j_call: TRBJ2-1; d_call: TRBD2; v_call: TRBV3-1/TRBV3-2; clone_size: NA; cdr3_nt: TGTGCCAGCAGCCAAGAAAGTCGGCGGGGGGGCCTCAATGAGCAGTTCTTC; cdr3_aa: CASSQESRRGGLNEQFF
j_call: TRBJ1-1; d_call: NA; v_call: TRBV3-1/TRBV3-2; clone_size: NA; cdr3_nt: TGTGCCAGCAGCCAACAGCCGGTTACAGCAGGGAACACTGAAGCTTTCTTT; cdr3_aa: CASSQQPVTAGNTEAFF
j_call: TRBJ1-1; d_call: NA; v_call: TRBV5-4; clone_size: NA; cdr3_nt: TGTGCCAGCAGTTTATATACAGGCGCTTACACTGAAGCTTTCTTT; cdr3_aa: CASSLYTGAYTEAFF
j_call: TRBJ2-7; d_call: TRBD1; v_call: TRBV6-5; clone_size: NA; cdr3_nt: TGTGCCAGCAGTTACGAGGGGACAGGGGCCTACGAGCAGTACTTC; cdr3_aa: CASSYEGTGAYEQYF
j_call: TRBJ2-7; d_call: NA; v_call: TRBV20-1; clone_size: NA; cdr3_nt: TGCAGTGCTGGTGAACGGGGCGAGCAGTACTTC; cdr3_aa: CSAGERGEQYF
j_call: TRBJ2-1; d_call: TRBD1; v_call: TRBV9; clone_size: NA; cdr3_nt: TGTGCCAGCAGCGTAGACGGGACAGGGGGCGTAGAGCAGTTCTTC; cdr3_aa: CASSVDGTGGVEQFF
j_call: TRBJ2-1; d_call: TRBD2; v_call: TRBV6-2/TRBV6-3; clone_size: NA; cdr3_nt: TGTGCCAGCAGTTTCGCCGGACTAGCGGGGGACTCCCCCGGCAATGAGCAGTTCTTC; cdr3_aa: CASSFAGLAGDSPGNEQFF
j_call: TRBJ2-1; d_call: TRBD2; v_call: TRBV6-5; clone_size: NA; cdr3_nt: TGTGCCAGCAGCTTTATAGGGGAGGGATACAATGAGCAGTTCTTC; cdr3_aa: CASSFIGEGYNEQFF
j_call: TRBJ1-2; d_call: NA; v_call: TRBV7-2; clone_size: NA; cdr3_nt: TGTGCCAGCAGCTTAGGTCGTAGGGGCGGTTATGGCTACACCTTC; cdr3_aa: CASSLGRRGGYGYTF
j_call: TRBJ1-2; d_call: NA; v_call: TRBV11-3; clone_size: NA; cdr3_nt: TGTGCCAGCAGCTTAGATAACAACCTAGATGGCTACACCTTC; cdr3_aa: CASSLDNNLDGYTF
j_call: TRBJ2-5; d_call: NA; v_call: TRBV5-5; clone_size: few; cdr3_nt: TGTGCCAGCAGCTGGGACGAGGAGACCCAGTACTTC; cdr3_aa: CASSWDEETQYF
j_call: TRBJ2-6; d_call: TRBD1; v_call: TRBV4-3; clone_size: NA; cdr3_nt: TGCGCCAGCAGCCGTGGAACCGGGGTGGGGACAGGGCTTCCTGGGGCCAACGTCCTGACTTTC; cdr3_aa: CASSRGTGVGTGLPGANVLTF
j_call: TRBJ2-1; d_call: TRBD2; v_call: TRBV5-1; clone_size: NA; cdr3_nt: TGCGCCAGCAGCCACTTTGGGGGACCGGGACTAGCGGGAAAGTCCTACAATGAGCAGTTCTTC; cdr3_aa: CASSHFGGPGLAGKSYNEQFF
j_call: TRBJ2-1; d_call: NA; v_call: TRBV7-2; clone_size: once; cdr3_nt: TGTGCCAGCAGCTCCGACAGTGCACCCTACAATGAGCAGTTCTTC; cdr3_aa: CASSSDSAPYNEQFF
j_call: TRBJ2-5; d_call: NA; v_call: TRBV20-1; clone_size: NA; cdr3_nt: TGCAGTGCTAGAGATTCCCGGCATCAGTACTTC; cdr3_aa: CSARDSRHQYF
j_call: TRBJ2-2; d_call: NA; v_call: TRBV11-2; clone_size: medium-sized; cdr3_nt: TGTGCCAGCAGCTTAAAAGGGTATGGGACCGGGGAGCTGTTTTTT; cdr3_aa: CASSLKGYGTGELFF
j_call: TRBJ2-2; d_call: NA; v_call: TRBV5-1; clone_size: NA; cdr3_nt: TGCGCCAGCAGCTTGGGTTCAGGGAACACCGGGGAGCTGTTTTTT; cdr3_aa: CASSLGSGNTGELFF
j_call: TRBJ1-1; d_call: NA; v_call: TRBV27; clone_size: NA; cdr3_nt: TGTGCCAGCAGTTTATTTCCACGGGGGGCCCCTGAAGCTTTCTTT; cdr3_aa: CASSLFPRGAPEAFF
j_call: TRBJ2-5; d_call: NA; v_call: TRBV5-1; clone_size: NA; cdr3_nt: TGCGCCAGCAGCTTGGCCCCCACGGGCAGCCAAGAGACCCAGTACTTC; cdr3_aa: CASSLAPTGSQETQYF
j_call: TRBJ2-2; d_call: TRBD2; v_call: TRBV4-3; clone_size: NA; cdr3_nt: TGCGCCAGCAGCCAAGATCCCCTAGCGGGGGGGATCGGGGAGCTGTTTTTT; cdr3_aa: CASSQDPLAGGIGELFF
j_call: TRBJ2-7; d_call: NA; v_call: TRBV27; clone_size: NA; cdr3_nt: TGTGCCAGCAGTCCGCGAGGAAACGAGCAGTACTTC; cdr3_aa: CASSPRGNEQYF
j_call: TRBJ2-1; d_call: NA; v_call: TRBV27; clone_size: NA; cdr3_nt: TGTGCCAGCAGTTTATTGGGAATCTCCTACAATGAGCAGTTCTTC; cdr3_aa: CASSLLGISYNEQFF
j_call: TRBJ2-1; d_call: TRBD1; v_call: TRBV19; clone_size: once; cdr3_nt: TGTGCCAGTAGTAAAGGACAGGGCACTGAGCAGTTCTTC; cdr3_aa: CASSKGQGTEQFF
j_call: TRBJ2-5; d_call: NA; v_call: TRBV3-1/TRBV3-2; clone_size: NA; cdr3_nt: TGTGCCAGCAGGATTCGAGGGTCCGAGACCCAGTACTTC; cdr3_aa: CASRIRGSETQYF
j_call: TRBJ2-7; d_call: TRBD1; v_call: TRBV18; clone_size: once; cdr3_nt: TGTGCCAGCTCACCTCGACAGGGCTACGAGCAGTACTTC; cdr3_aa: CASSPRQGYEQYF
j_call: TRBJ1-2; d_call: NA; v_call: TRBV9; clone_size: NA; cdr3_nt: TGTGCCAGCAGTCTTGAGGGAAACTATGGCTACACCTTC; cdr3_aa: CASSLEGNYGYTF
j_call: TRBJ2-1; d_call: NA; v_call: TRBV5-4; clone_size: NA; cdr3_nt: TGTGCCAGCAGTCGTGGGCGGGGGCTCGGGAATGAGCAGTTCTTC; cdr3_aa: CASSRGRGLGNEQFF